A selection of T cell receptor beta chains follows, all from one sample in a study of shared clonotypes between healthy human individuals. The assay was immunoSEQ multiplex PCR, and TCRdb's table has in-frame clones only and misses some. The table lists some 1,100,000 clones, more than 75% of them singletons. Sequenced sample: memory CD4+ T cells from PBMCs. The source of these receptors is a man aged 18-30 years in good health. Some clones in this sample may be carry-over from other donors' samples. Each CDR3 is given with its conserved first and last residue. The D gene is left open where the match is weak. Only part of the rows carry a size: once, few, many, or a class if the clone is expanded.

.,.,TRBV27,TRBJ2-2,TGTGCCAGCAGTTTACGAAGGGGGGACACCGGGGAGCTGTTTTTT,CASSLRRGDTGELFF
.,TRBD2,TRBV10-3,TRBJ2-7,TGTGCCATCAGTGAGACCGGGACTAGCGGTTCCAGGAGCTCCTACGAGCAGTACTTC,CAISETGTSGSRSSYEQYF
.,TRBD2,TRBV6-1,TRBJ2-4,TGTGCCAGCAGTGAAAAGACTTATGAGCGAAGCGGGAGGGTAGCCAAAAACATTCAGTACTTC,CASSEKTYERSGRVAKNIQYF
.,TRBD2,TRBV9,TRBJ2-1,TGTGCCAGCAGCCCGGCGGGGGGCAGCTACAATGAGCAGTTCTTC,CASSPAGGSYNEQFF
few,TRBD2,TRBV2,TRBJ2-7,TGTGCCAGCAGGGACGGACTAGCTAGTCTCAACGAGCAGTACTTC,CASRDGLASLNEQYF
.,.,TRBV11-2,TRBJ1-1,TGTGCCAGCAGCCCACGCTTTGAAGCTTTCTTT,CASSPRFEAFF
.,.,TRBV2,TRBJ2-7,TGTGCCAGCAGTAAGGGCAGTCCTTTAACCTACGAGCAGTACTTC,CASSKGSPLTYEQYF
.,.,TRBV28,TRBJ1-1,TGTGCCAGCAGCGAGCCCCGTCTGAACACTGAAGCTTTCTTT,CASSEPRLNTEAFF
.,.,TRBV7-9,TRBJ1-1,TGTGCCAGCAGCTTAGGTTTGACCGTGCATCAGCCCACTGAAGCTTTCTTT,CASSLGLTVHQPTEAFF
.,TRBD2,TRBV7-2,TRBJ2-1,TGTGCCAGCAGCTTGGGCAGGGAGGGCGAGCAGTTCTTC,CASSLGREGEQFF
few,.,TRBV28,TRBJ2-7,TGTGCCAGCGGAATGAGGGGACTTCAGTCCTACGAGCAGTACTTC,CASGMRGLQSYEQYF
.,.,TRBV5-1,TRBJ2-1,TGCGCCAGCAGCCCGCGCCCTTACAATGAGCAGTTCTTC,CASSPRPYNEQFF
.,.,TRBV28,TRBJ2-5,TGTGCCAGCAGTTCCCGAGGGGAAGCGCTCAGGGAGACCCAGTACTTC,CASSSRGEALRETQYF
few,.,TRBV15,TRBJ2-3,TGTGCCACCAGAAGGACGGATAACACAGATACGCAGTATTTT,CATRRTDNTDTQYF
.,TRBD2,TRBV7-3,TRBJ2-7,TGTGCCAGCAGCTCTCGGACTAGCGGGAGGAGAGAGCAGTACTTC,CASSSRTSGRREQYF